This T cell receptor (beta chain) originates from a study of blood T cell repertoires in COVID-19 (dated by TCRdb to 2019 to 2021). For the wider study: Samples covering the acute and convalescent phases of COVID-19 were provided by collaborators in the United States, Italy and Spain. The repertoires were released in a freely available public database intended as a resource for research on the immune response to SARS-CoV-2. Nearly every sample came with metadata listing a de-identified subject ID, COVID-19 status, age in years and sex. Samples came from the ongoing ImmuneRACE study (first 160 participants) plus 1,254 subjects from 6 global collaborators. Subjects who had been exposed to COVID-19, were actively infected with it, or had recovered from it provided the deeply sampled blood TCRbeta repertoires that made up the dataset. Where HLA class I and class II types were available, the types were taken from metadata supplied by the sample provider, not from assay-based typing. The material from the prospective study consisted of cDNA or gDNA derived from T cells, B-cell-depleted T cells, or PBMCs. Points the paper makes about the study in general: How much clinical and demographic metadata was included differed by source and by participant, and the metadata was provided uncurated.

From the cysteine up to the phenylalanine, the CDR3 has a length of 15 residues. The kept DNA is CDR3 alone, 45 bases in frame from the first base. According to the germline V gene, CDR1 reads MNHEY and CDR2 reads SVGEGT. Trimmed from V: 6 bases; trimmed from J: 6 bases; junction bases lacking a gene match: 10. TCRbeta CDR3 regions were amplified from genomic DNA using the immunoSEQ Assay, a bias-controlled multiplex PCR. The study's processing was this. The number of nucleated cells in each sample was estimated by amplification of reference gene primers within the assay. Sequence reads were collapsed and filtered to measure the absolute abundance of every unique TCRbeta CDR3 rearrangement. For each sample, productive Simpson clonality was calculated by taking the square root of Simpson's diversity index across productive rearrangements. Imported from immuneACCESS, the table was reduced by TCRdb to in-frame sequences with V and J called. These copies leave out some clones; in studies compared against another copy, an unresolved V gene accounts for under half, and the cause of the remainder is not known. V and J calls and clone size come straight from that table; D and trimming were deduced from the DNA. This sample has over 75,000 clones in its table, and about 88% of those were observed once. Of the sample, about 2.7% falls within the top ten clones.

Worth noting for this clone: Which antigen it targets is not known. Qualities for individual bases were not recorded, and no much larger clone is one base off.

Whole blood was collected in K2EDTA tubes by collaborating institutions according to the institutions' own protocols. Collaborator samples were shipped for TCRbeta analysis as frozen whole blood, isolated PBMCs, or DNA extracted from either sample type. Sequencing was carried out using peripheral blood. The chain is assembled from TRBV6-2 or TRBV6-3 and TRBJ2-7; 11 central nucleotides agree with TRBD2. The TCR was taken from a woman of 80 years or more with acute or convalescent COVID-19. The CDR3 region has the sequence CASSSTSGSKGEQYF. The DNA is as follows: TGTGCCAGCAGCAGTACTAGCGGGAGTAAAGGCGAGCAGTACTTC.